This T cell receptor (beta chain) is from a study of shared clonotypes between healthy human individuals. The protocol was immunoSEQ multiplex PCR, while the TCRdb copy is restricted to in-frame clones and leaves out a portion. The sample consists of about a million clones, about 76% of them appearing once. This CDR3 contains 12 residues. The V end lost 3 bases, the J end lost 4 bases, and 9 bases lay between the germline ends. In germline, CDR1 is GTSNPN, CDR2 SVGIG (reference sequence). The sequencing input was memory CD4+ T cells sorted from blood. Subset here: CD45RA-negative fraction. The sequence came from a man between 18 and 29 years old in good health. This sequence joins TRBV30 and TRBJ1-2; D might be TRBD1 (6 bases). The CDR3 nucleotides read TGTGCCTGGAGAGGGGGGCCCTATGGCTACACCTTC. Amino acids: CAWRGGPYGYTF.